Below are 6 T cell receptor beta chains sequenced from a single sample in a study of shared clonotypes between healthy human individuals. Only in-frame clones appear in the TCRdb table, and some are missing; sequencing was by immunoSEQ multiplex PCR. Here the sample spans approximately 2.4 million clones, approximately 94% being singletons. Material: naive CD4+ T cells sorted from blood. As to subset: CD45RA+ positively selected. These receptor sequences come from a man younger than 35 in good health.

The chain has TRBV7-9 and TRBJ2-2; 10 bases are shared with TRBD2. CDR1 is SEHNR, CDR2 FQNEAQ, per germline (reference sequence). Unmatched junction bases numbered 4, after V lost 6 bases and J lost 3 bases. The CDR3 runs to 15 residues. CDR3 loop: CASSPSGGDTGELFF. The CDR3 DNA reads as TGTGCCAGCAGTCCTAGCGGGGGTGACACCGGGGAGCTGTTTTTT.

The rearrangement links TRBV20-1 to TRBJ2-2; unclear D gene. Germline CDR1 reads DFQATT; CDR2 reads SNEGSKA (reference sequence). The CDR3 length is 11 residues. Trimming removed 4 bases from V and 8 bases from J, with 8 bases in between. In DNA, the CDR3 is TGCAGTGCTACTCAGAGGGGGGAGCTGTTTTTT. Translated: CSATQRGELFF.

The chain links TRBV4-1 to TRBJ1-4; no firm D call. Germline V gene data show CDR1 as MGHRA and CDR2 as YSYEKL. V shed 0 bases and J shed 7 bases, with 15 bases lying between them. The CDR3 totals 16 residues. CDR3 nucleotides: TGCGCCAGCAGCCAAGAAGGAACTTGGTCCCGTGAAAAACTGTTTTTT. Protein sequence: CASSQEGTWSREKLFF.

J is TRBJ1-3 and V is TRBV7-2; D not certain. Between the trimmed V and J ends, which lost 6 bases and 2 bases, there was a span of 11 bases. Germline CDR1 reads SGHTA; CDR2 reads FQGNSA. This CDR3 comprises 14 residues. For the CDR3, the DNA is TGTGCCAGCAGAACCAAGGGAACTGGAAACACCATATATTTT. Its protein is CASRTKGTGNTIYF.

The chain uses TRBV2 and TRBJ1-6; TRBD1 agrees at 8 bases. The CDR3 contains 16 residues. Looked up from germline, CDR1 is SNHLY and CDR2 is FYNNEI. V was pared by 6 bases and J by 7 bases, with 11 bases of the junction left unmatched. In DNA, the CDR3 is TGTGCCAGCAGCCCCCAACGGGCAGGGGGCAATTCACCCCTCCACTTT. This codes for CASSPQRAGGNSPLHF.

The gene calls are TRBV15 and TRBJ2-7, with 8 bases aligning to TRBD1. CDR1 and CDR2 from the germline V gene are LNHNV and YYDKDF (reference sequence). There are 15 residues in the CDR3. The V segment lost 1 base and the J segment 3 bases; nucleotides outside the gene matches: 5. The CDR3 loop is CATSRGDRGNYEQYF. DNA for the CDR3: TGTGCCACCAGCAGAGGAGACAGGGGAAACTACGAGCAGTACTTC.